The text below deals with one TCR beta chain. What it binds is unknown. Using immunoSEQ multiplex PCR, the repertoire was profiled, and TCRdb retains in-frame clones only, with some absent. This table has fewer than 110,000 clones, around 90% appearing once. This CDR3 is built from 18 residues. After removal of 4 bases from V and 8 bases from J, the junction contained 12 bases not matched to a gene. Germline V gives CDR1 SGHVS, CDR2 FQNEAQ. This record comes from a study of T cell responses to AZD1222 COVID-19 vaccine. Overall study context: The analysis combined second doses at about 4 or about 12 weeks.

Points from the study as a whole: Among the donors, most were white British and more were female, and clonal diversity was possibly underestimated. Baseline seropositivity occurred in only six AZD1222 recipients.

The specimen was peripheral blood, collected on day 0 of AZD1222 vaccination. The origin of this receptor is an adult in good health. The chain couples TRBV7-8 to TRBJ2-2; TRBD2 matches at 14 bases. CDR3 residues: CASSSLQGLAGVGGELFF. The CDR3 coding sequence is TGTGCCAGCAGCTCCCTGCAGGGACTAGCGGGAGTGGGGGGGGAGCTGTTTTTT. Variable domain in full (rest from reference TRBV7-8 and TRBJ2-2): GAGVSQSPRYKVAKRGQDVALRCDPISGHVSLFWYQQALGQGPEFLTYFQNEAQLDKSGLPSDRFFAERPEGSVSTLKIQRTQQEDSAVYLCASSSLQGLAGVGGELFFGEGSRLTVL.